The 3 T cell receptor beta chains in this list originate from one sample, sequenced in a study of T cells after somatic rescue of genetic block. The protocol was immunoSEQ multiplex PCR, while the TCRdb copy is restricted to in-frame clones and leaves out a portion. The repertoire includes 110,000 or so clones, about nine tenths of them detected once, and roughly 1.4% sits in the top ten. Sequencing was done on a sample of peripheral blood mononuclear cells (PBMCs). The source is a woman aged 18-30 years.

The CDR3 region is CASSLGGGAEQQYF. As DNA, the CDR3 is TGTGCCAGCAGCTTAGGAGGGGGGGCAGAACAGCAGTACTTC. This rearrangement joins TRBV7-8 to TRBJ2-7, with TRBD2 as a possible D gene (7 bases). The germline V gene encodes CDR1 SGHVS and CDR2 FQNEAQ. The CDR3 is 14 amino acids. Trimming shortened V by 1 base and J by 8 bases, and 15 bases separated the two germline ends.

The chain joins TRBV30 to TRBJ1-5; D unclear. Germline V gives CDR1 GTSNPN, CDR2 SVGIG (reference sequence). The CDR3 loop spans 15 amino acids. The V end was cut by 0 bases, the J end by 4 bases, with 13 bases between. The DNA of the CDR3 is TGTGCCTGGAGTGTAAATGGCAGCAGGAATCAGCCCCAGCATTTT. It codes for CAWSVNGSRNQPQHF.

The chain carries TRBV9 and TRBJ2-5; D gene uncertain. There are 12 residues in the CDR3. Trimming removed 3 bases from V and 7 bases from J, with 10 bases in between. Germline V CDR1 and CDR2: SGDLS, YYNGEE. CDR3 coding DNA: TGTGCCAGCAGCGCAAGCATGGGGACCCAGTACTTC. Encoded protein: CASSASMGTQYF.